These 5 T cell receptor beta chains were all obtained from the same sample, sequenced in a study of blood T cell repertoires in COVID-19. Repertoires were generated with immunoSEQ multiplex PCR, while TCRdb's copy carries only in-frame clones and drops some. The sample includes approximately 180,000 clones, 87% of them seen just once. Sample: peripheral blood. These receptor sequences come from a woman between 45 and 65 years old with acute or convalescent COVID-19.

The V and J genes are TRBV5-1 and TRBJ1-4, with D possibly being TRBD1 (5 bases). V lost 4 bases and J lost 8, with 15 bases in between. This CDR3 region has 14 residues. Germline CDR1 and CDR2: SGHRS and YFSETQ. CDR3 coding DNA: TGCGCCAGCAGCGACAGAAGGGCGGACGAAAAACTGTTTTTT. This sequence encodes CASSDRRADEKLFF.

The chain couples TRBV6-5 to TRBJ1-1, with no clear D. The CDR3 has 15 residues. Per the germline V gene, CDR1 is MNHEY and CDR2 is SVGAGI. Trimming pared 2 bases from V and 2 bases from J, leaving 12 bases between. The CDR3 loop reads CASSYSALLNTEAFF. The DNA of the CDR3 is TGTGCCAGCAGTTACAGTGCCCTATTAAACACTGAAGCTTTCTTT.

The gene calls are TRBV9 and TRBJ1-2; TRBD1 might be the D (5 bases). Trimming removed 3 bases from V and 4 bases from J, with 19 bases in between. The CDR3 spans 16 residues. Germline assignment: CDR1 SGDLS and CDR2 YYNGEE. In DNA form, the CDR3 reads TGTGCCAGCAGCGCCAGAAGGACAAGCCTTTTCTATGGCTACACCTTC. It translates to CASSARRTSLFYGYTF.

The rearrangement joins TRBV5-1 to TRBJ2-7; 9 bases match TRBD1. Germline CDR1 and CDR2: SGHRS and YFSETQ. The CDR3 sequence is 13 residues long. V was pared by 7 bases and J by 2 bases, with 4 bases of the junction left unmatched. The CDR3: CASRDRVAYEQYF. The CDR3 DNA sequence: TGCGCCAGCCGGGACAGGGTCGCCTACGAGCAGTACTTC. The entire variable domain, with the rest obtained from reference TRBV5-1 and TRBJ2-7, is as follows: KAGVTQTPRYLIKTRGQQVTLSCSPISGHRSVSWYQQTPGQGLQFLFEYFSETQRNKGNFPGRFSGRQFSNSRSEMNVSTLELGDSALYLCASRDRVAYEQYFGPGTRLTVT.

This chain joins TRBV15 and TRBJ1-6, with D perhaps matching TRBD1 (6 bases). The CDR3 length is 15 residues. The germline gives CDR1 LNHNV, CDR2 YYDKDF (reference sequence). Trimming shortened V by 5 bases and J by 7 bases, and 15 bases separated the two germline ends. CDR3 nucleotide sequence: TGTGCCACCAGCGCCCATCGGGACACAAATTCACCCCTCCACTTT. It codes for CATSAHRDTNSPLHF.